The rows below give T cell receptor beta chains drawn from one sample of a study of T cells in Graves' hyperthyroidism and ophthalmopathy. MiXCR, applied by TCRdb to the multiplex PCR reads, yields one record per CDR3 protein. The sample lists around 690,000 distinct CDR3 sequences, about 18% occurring once. Sequenced: blood. These receptors were obtained from a man over 45 with Graves' hyperthyroidism. Each CDR3 is given with its conserved first and last residue. A D gene is named only where the DNA matches it firmly. Only part of the rows carry a size: once, few, many, or a class if the clone is expanded.

v_gene	abundance	d_gene	j_gene	CDR3nt	CDR3aa
TRBV3-1	few	NA	TRBJ2-1	TGTGCCAGCAGACCGAGCGGGTACACCTACAATGAGCAGTTCTTC	CASRPSGYTYNEQFF
TRBV28	NA	TRBD2	TRBJ2-1	TGTGCCAGCAGTTTCCTGACTAGCGGGGGGTATGAGCAGTTCTTC	CASSFLTSGGYEQFF
TRBV29-1	many	NA	TRBJ2-1	TGCAGCGTTGAAATCACCCAATACAATGAGCAGTTCTTC	CSVEITQYNEQFF
TRBV2	many	NA	TRBJ1-5	TGTGCCAGCAGTGAAACCCAGGGCTTAGTCCAGCCCCAGCATTTT	CASSETQGLVQPQHF
TRBV10-3	NA	TRBD1	TRBJ1-2	TGTGCCATCAGTGAGACCCGGACAGGGACGGCAGGTGGCTACACCTTC	CAISETRTGTAGGYTF
TRBV6-1	few	NA	TRBJ2-2	TGTGCCAGCAGTGAAGCAGGGGCCGCCGGGGAGCTGTTTTTT	CASSEAGAAGELFF
TRBV7-2	NA	TRBD2	TRBJ2-3	TGTGCCAGCAGCTTAACGGAAGGGACTAGTTCGTATTTT	CASSLTEGTSSYF
TRBV15	NA	TRBD1	TRBJ1-5	TGTGCCACCAGGACCTCCAGGGGGTATGTGTACCAAGGCAATCAGCCCCAGCATTTT	CATRTSRGYVYQGNQPQHF
TRBV29-1	once	NA	TRBJ2-7	TGCAGCGCCGTGAACAGGTACTCCTACGAGCAGTACTTC	CSAVNRYSYEQYF
TRBV5-4	NA	NA	TRBJ1-1	TGTGCCAGCAGCTTGAGGACAGCCCGTGGCACTGAAGCTTTCTTT	CASSLRTARGTEAFF
TRBV29-1	once	NA	TRBJ1-2	TGCAGCGTTGCCTTTCTCTATGGCTACACCTTC	CSVAFLYGYTF
TRBV2	few	TRBD1	TRBJ1-2	TGTGCCAAGCACAGGGGACCTAACTATGGCTACACCTTC	CAKHRGPNYGYTF
TRBV27	many	NA	TRBJ1-1	TGTGCCAGCAGTTTAGGCAGGTTAACTGAAGCTTTCTTT	CASSLGRLTEAFF
TRBV7-2	once	NA	TRBJ2-1	TGTGCCAGCAGCTTGGCATTCCCAGTTTACAATGAGCAGTTCTTC	CASSLAFPVYNEQFF
TRBV20-1	NA	TRBD2	TRBJ2-3	TGCAGTGCCGTTACTAGCGACAGCACAGATACGCAGTATTTT	CSAVTSDSTDTQYF
TRBV20-1	NA	NA	TRBJ1-2	TGCAGTGCTAGAGCTGACAATCTGAATGGCTACACCTTC	CSARADNLNGYTF
TRBV19	few	NA	TRBJ2-1	TGTGCCAGTAGTATACCCAGCGATGGGGTTTCTGAGCAGTTCTTC	CASSIPSDGVSEQFF
TRBV27	many	TRBD2	TRBJ2-7	TGTGCCAGCAGTTACGGACTAGCGGGAGGGGGGCCATACGAGCAGTACTTC	CASSYGLAGGGPYEQYF
TRBV7-8	many	NA	TRBJ2-1	TGTGCCAGCAGCTTAGTACGGGTACGAGTGCGCCACAATGAGCAGTTCTTC	CASSLVRVRVRHNEQFF
TRBV5-6	many	NA	TRBJ1-6	TGTGCCAGCAGCTTGTGGGGTGATTCACCCCTCCACTTT	CASSLWGDSPLHF
TRBV2	few	NA	TRBJ2-1	TGTGCCAGCAGCTCGGGACCCCCGAATGAGCAGTTCTTC	CASSSGPPNEQFF
TRBV28	many	NA	TRBJ1-5	TGTGCCAGCAGTTTCCCCGGCCCGTTCGGGGCCCAGCATTTT	CASSFPGPFGAQHF
TRBV7-8	few	TRBD1	TRBJ2-7	TGTGCCAGCAGCGAGGAACCCGGGACAGAGTACCTCTACGAGCAGTACTTC	CASSEEPGTEYLYEQYF
TRBV12-3/TRBV12-4	many	TRBD2	TRBJ2-1	TGTGCCAGCAGTTCTCGGGAGGGCCCCTACAATGAGCAGTTCTTC	CASSSREGPYNEQFF
TRBV10-2	few	NA	TRBJ1-1	TGCGCCAGCAGTGAGTCACGGGGATATGAAGCTTTCTTT	CASSESRGYEAFF
TRBV6-1	NA	NA	TRBJ1-5	TGTGCCAGTCATCGATATAGCAATCAGCCCCAGCATTTT	CASHRYSNQPQHF
TRBV18	few	TRBD2	TRBJ2-1	TGTGCCAGCTCACGGGGGACTAGCGAGAGTCAGCAGTTCTTC	CASSRGTSESQQFF
TRBV6-2/TRBV6-3	many	TRBD2	TRBJ2-7	TGTGCCAGCAGACGACTAGCGGAAACCTACGAGCAGTACTTC	CASRRLAETYEQYF
TRBV12-3/TRBV12-4	many	NA	TRBJ2-7	TGTGCCAGCAGCTATGGATCTGACACCTACGAGCAGTACTTC	CASSYGSDTYEQYF
TRBV28	many	NA	TRBJ2-3	TGTGCCAGCAATGGGAGGACAGATACGCAGTATTTT	CASNGRTDTQYF
TRBV7-9	many	NA	TRBJ2-3	TGTGCCAGCAGTACCTACACAGATACGCAGTATTTT	CASSTYTDTQYF
TRBV28	many	NA	TRBJ1-5	TGTGCCAGCAAGACTGTGACTAGCAATCAGCCCCAGCATTTT	CASKTVTSNQPQHF
TRBV28	NA	NA	TRBJ1-6	TGTGCCAGCAGTTCCTTCCAGGACAGTAATTCACCCCTCCACTTT	CASSSFQDSNSPLHF
TRBV20-1	NA	TRBD2	TRBJ2-7	TGCAGTGCTAGAGTTCGGGGAGGGAGGGCCTACGAGCAGTACTTC	CSARVRGGRAYEQYF
TRBV29-1	many	TRBD1	TRBJ1-2	TGCAGCGTTGAAGATCGGGGGACAGGGACCTATGGCTACACCTTC	CSVEDRGTGTYGYTF
TRBV7-9	NA	NA	TRBJ2-3	TGTGCCAGCAGCTTCGTACCCAGGGGCGGGGATACGCAGTATTTT	CASSFVPRGGDTQYF
TRBV19	many	NA	TRBJ2-2	TGTGCCAGTAGTATAGGGCTAGATCGGGGCACCGGGGAGCTGTTTTTT	CASSIGLDRGTGELFF